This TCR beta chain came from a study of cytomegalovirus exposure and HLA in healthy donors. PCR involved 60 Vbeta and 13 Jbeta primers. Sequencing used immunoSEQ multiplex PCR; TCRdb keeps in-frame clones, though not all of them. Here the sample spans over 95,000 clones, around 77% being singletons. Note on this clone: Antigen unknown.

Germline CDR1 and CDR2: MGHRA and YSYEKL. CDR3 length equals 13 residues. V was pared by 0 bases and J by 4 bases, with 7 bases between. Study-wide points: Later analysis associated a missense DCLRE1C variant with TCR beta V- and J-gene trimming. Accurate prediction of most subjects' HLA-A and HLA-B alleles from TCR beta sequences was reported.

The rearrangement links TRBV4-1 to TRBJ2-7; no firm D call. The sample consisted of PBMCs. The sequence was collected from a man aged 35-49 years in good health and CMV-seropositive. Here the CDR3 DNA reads TGCGCCAGCAGCCAAGATACGGAGTACGAGCAGTACTTC. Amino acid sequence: CASSQDTEYEQYF.